One T cell receptor (beta chain) is described in this entry. These data originate in a study of blood T cell repertoires in COVID-19. Using immunoSEQ multiplex PCR, the repertoire was profiled, and TCRdb retains in-frame clones only, with some absent. The table has 58,000 or so clones, over 70% seen once. CDR1 is MNHEY, CDR2 SVGAGI, per germline. V gave up 6 bases and J gave up 4 bases; unmatched junction bases: 7. This CDR3 comprises 15 residues. The chain links TRBV6-5 to TRBJ2-1, with TRBD1 matching over 9 bases. The sample comprised peripheral blood. The source of this sequence is a human donor in a cohort sampled during active COVID-19. CDR3 coding DNA: TGTGCCAGCAGGACCGGGACAGGGCGATACAATGAGCAGTTCTTC. Translating it yields CASRTGTGRYNEQFF.